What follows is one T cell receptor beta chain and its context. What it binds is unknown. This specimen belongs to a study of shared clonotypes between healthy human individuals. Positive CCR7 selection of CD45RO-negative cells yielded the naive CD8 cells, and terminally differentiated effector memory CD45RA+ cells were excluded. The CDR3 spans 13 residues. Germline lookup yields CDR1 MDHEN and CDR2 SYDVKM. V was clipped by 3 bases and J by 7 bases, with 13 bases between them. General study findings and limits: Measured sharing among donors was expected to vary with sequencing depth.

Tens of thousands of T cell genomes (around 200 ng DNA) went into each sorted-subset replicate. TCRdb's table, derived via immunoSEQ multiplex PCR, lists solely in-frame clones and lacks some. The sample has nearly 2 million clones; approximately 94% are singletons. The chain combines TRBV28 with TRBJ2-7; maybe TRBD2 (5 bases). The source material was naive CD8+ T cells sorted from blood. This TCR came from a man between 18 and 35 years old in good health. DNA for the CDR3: TGTGCCAGCAGTTTCCAGCCTTGGGAGGAGCAGTACTTC. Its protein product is CASSFQPWEEQYF.